The present T cell receptor (beta chain) was sequenced within a study of post-analysis software for immune sequencing data. Study in general: Clinical courses comprised relapsing-remitting, secondary progressive and progressive-relapsing multiple sclerosis. Notes on the study in general: TRBV5-6, TRBV5-1 and TRBV20-1 were among roughly 5 TRBV segments more frequent in patients than controls. Comparison with controls showed significantly lower normalized Chao1 diversity in multiple sclerosis patients.

Regarding this clonotype: Its antigen remains unknown.

CDR1 MDHEN and CDR2 SYDVKM come from the germline V gene. This CDR3 has 16 amino acids. Researchers reported that TCR beta cDNA libraries carried unique molecular identifiers. One entry per CDR3 protein, called by TCRdb with MiXCR from the PCR reads. Among hundreds of thousands of distinct CDR3 sequences listed, about 40% were seen once. This rearrangement joins TRBV28 to TRBJ2-7, with 8 bases fitting TRBD1. The J call could be wrong; TRBJ2-5 is a better fit for the DNA end. This receptor was identified in a girl aged 2-10 years with multiple sclerosis. The sample comprised blood. The CDR3 DNA sequence: TGTGCCAGCAGTATAGGAAGCAGGGGGCTCGGGGAGACCCAGTACTTC. Encoded protein: CASSIGSRGLGETQYF.